This TCR beta chain was recorded in a study of shared clonotypes between healthy human individuals. Broader study findings: Genetic and exposure-history diversity was limited by the few donors. When naive CD4 clonotypes were compared across several donors, roughly 4.9% were shared. Relative to memory subsets, naive subsets generally showed larger estimated richness.

CDR1 is LNHDA, CDR2 SQIVND, per germline (reference sequence). The CDR3 runs 14 residues. Trimming stripped 5 bases from V and 2 bases from J, with 10 bases between. Splitting the CD4+ cells yielded a CD45RA+ naive subset and a CD45RA-negative memory subset. Measured with immunoSEQ multiplex PCR; TCRdb has only the in-frame clones, and not every one. The data hold more than 900,000 clones, with 75% to 80% observed a single time. In this sample, this clone turned up a few times. Its antigen is undetermined. The chain combines TRBV19 with TRBJ1-5; D is undetermined. This TCR was recovered from a man aged 18 to 29 in good health. Some clones in this sample may be carry-over from other donors' samples. The specimen was memory CD4+ T cells from PBMCs. Noted subset: CD45RA-negative fraction. The CDR3 spells CASSYRGGNQPQHF. CDR3 nucleotide sequence: TGTGCCAGTAGTTACCGGGGAGGCAATCAGCCCCAGCATTTT.